This paragraph reports one T cell receptor (beta chain). Its specificity is not known. The data are from a study of vaccination and CD4 T cells after COVID-19. This CDR3 has 16 residues. V lost 5 bases to trimming and J lost 1 base, with 17 bases between them. Germline V gene data show CDR1 as MNHEY and CDR2 as SMNVEV (reference sequence). The Oncomine TCR Beta short-read assay was what sequenced the DNA obtained from cultured CD4+ T cells. TCRdb recomputed calls from the PCR reads with MiXCR, one row per CDR3 protein. The sample has about 14,000 distinct CDR3 sequences; around 60% are singletons. Sample treatment: roughly 10-day PBMC culture with coronavirus spike peptide pools or control peptides (ViraFEST assay). Half of the medium was exchanged for fresh IL-2 medium, first on day 3 and then on day 7.

Specimen: CD4+ T cells from blood, cultured in vitro. The sequence was collected from a human donor who had recovered from COVID-19. The chain combines TRBV27 with TRBJ1-1; D uncertain. The CDR3 reads CASSPLLDGGNTEAFF. CDR3 bases: TGTGCCAGCAGTCCCCTCCTGGACGGTGGGAACACTGAAGCTTTCTTT.